The T cell receptor (beta chain) under discussion was sequenced for a study of blood T cells in healthy people across ages. The CDR3 runs 12 residues. Trimming removed 0 bases at V and 5 bases at J, with 5 bases between. Germline V lookup: CDR1 MNHNY, CDR2 SVGAGI (reference sequence). Comments on this clonotype: Its antigen is unidentified.

Whole-study results and caveats: Long-lived donors had more naive CD4+ cells and higher diversity than aged donors.

For the second PCR, which ran for about 6 to 11 cycles, a sample-barcoded 5' primer and a J-beta primer mix were used. Each cDNA was tagged by a template-switch adaptor containing 12 random nucleotides. TCRdb reprocessed the 5' RACE reads with MiXCR, giving one entry per CDR3 protein. The repertoire holds about 290,000 distinct CDR3 sequences, less than 30% seen once, with roughly 30% in the top ten. The TCR was taken from a woman in her 70s in good health. This sequence joins TRBV6-6 and TRBJ2-7; D is unresolved. The sequenced material came from blood. As DNA, the CDR3 is TGTGCCAGCAGTTACTCGACCAACGAGCAGTACTTC. It translates to CASSYSTNEQYF.